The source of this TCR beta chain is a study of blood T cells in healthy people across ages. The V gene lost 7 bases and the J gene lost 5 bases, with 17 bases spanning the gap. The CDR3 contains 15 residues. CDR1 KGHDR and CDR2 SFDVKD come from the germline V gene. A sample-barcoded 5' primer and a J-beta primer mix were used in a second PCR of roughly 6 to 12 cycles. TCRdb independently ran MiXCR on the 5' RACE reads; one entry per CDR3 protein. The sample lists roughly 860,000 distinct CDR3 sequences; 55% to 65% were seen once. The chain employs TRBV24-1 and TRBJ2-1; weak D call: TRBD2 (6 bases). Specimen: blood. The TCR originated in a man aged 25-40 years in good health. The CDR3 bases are TGTGCCACCAGAAAGTCGGGCGGGGAAAACAATGAGCAGTTCTTC. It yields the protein CATRKSGGENNEQFF.